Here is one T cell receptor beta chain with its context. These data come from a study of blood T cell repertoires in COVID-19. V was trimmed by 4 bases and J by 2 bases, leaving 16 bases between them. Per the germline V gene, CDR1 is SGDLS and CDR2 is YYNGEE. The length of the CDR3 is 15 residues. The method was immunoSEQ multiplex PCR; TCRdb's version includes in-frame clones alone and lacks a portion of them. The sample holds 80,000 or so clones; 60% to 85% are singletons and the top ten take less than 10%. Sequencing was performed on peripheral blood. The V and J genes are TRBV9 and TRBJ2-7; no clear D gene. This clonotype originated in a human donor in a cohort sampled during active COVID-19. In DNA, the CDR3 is TGTGCCAGCAGCCCACCTACCGGTCACCCCTACGAGCAGTACTTC. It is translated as CASSPPTGHPYEQYF.